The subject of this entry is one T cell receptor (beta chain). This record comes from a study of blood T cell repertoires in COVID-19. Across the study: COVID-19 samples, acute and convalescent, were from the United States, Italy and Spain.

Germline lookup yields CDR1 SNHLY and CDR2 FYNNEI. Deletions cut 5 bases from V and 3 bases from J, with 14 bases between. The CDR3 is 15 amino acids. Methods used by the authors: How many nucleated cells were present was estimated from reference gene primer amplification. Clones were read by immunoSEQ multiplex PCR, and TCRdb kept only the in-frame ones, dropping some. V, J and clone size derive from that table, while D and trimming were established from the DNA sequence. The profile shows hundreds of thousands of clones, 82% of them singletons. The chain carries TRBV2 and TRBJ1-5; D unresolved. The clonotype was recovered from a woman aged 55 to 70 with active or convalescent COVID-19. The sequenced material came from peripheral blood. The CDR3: CASSPSRGTNQPQHF. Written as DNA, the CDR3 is TGTGCCAGCAGTCCGTCGCGGGGTACCAATCAGCCCCAGCATTTT.